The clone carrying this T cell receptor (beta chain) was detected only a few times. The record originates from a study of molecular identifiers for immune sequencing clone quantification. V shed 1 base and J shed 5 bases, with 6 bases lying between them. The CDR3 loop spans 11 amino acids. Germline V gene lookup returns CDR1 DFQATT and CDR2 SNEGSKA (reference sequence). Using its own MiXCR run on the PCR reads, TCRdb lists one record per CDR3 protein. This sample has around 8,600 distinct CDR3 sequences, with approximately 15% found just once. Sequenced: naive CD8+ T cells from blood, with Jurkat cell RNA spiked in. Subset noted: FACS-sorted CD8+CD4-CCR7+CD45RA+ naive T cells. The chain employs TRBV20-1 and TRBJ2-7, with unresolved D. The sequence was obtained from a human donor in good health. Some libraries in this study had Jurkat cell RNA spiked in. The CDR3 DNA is TGCAGTGCTAGAGGGGATAACGAGCAGTACTTC. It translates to CSARGDNEQYF.